The 13 T cell receptor beta chains below were found in one sample sequenced in a study of Graves' ophthalmopathy and Graves' hyperthyroidism. RNA transcripts provided the template for amplifying TCR beta CDR3 regions. An initial RT-PCR round employing HTBI primers preceded a second-round multiplex PCR. TCRdb fed the multiplex PCR reads into MiXCR, producing one record per CDR3 protein. This sample carries about 500,000 distinct CDR3 sequences, approximately 15% of them seen once, and the ten largest clones take about 9.4%. The sequencing input was blood. The source is a woman aged 30 to 39 with Graves' ophthalmopathy.

V is TRBV11-2 and J is TRBJ2-1; D is possibly TRBD2 (6 bases). Between the trimmed V and J ends, which lost 0 bases and 4 bases, there was a span of 13 bases. The CDR3 has 16 residues. Germline CDR1 and CDR2: SGHAT and FQNNGV. The CDR3 DNA sequence: TGTGCCAGCAGCTTAGAGTGGGGGGAGGTTTACAATGAGCAGTTCTTC. Translated, it gives CASSLEWGEVYNEQFF.

This clonotype occurred many times. The J gene is TRBJ1-2, the V gene TRBV2; D unclear. The V gene lost 9 bases and the J gene lost 0 bases, with 20 bases spanning the gap. The germline V gene has CDR1 SNHLY and CDR2 FYNNEI. CDR3 length equals 16 residues. The CDR3 DNA follows: TGTGCCAGTGGAAGGCTCAAAGGCCTTCCTAACTATGGCTACACCTTC. It is translated as CASGRLKGLPNYGYTF.

This clonotype was observed at least ten times. The J gene is TRBJ2-4, the V gene TRBV2; 8 bases line up with TRBD2. Germline V gene sequence: CDR1 SNHLY, CDR2 FYNNEI. This CDR3 has 15 residues. The V segment lost 5 bases and the J segment 6 bases; nucleotides outside the gene matches: 9. This chain's CDR3 is CASSPLAGMRNIQYF. The DNA for the CDR3 is TGTGCCAGCAGTCCTCTAGCGGGTATGAGAAACATTCAGTACTTC. Based on the CDR3 plus reference TRBV2 and TRBJ2-4, the full variable domain is EPEVTQTPSHQVTQMGQEVILRCVPISNHLYFYWYRQILGQKVEFLVSFYNNEISEKSEIFDDQFSVERPDGSNFTLKIRSTKLEDSAMYFCASSPLAGMRNIQYFGAGTRLSVL.

This clonotype was observed at least ten times. This chain connects TRBV12-3 or TRBV12-4 to TRBJ1-1; D not certain. The CDR3 spans 11 residues. The V end was cut by 0 bases, the J end by 6 bases, with 2 bases between. The CDR3 here is CASSLAAEAFF. The CDR3 DNA reads as TGTGCCAGCAGTTTAGCGGCTGAAGCTTTCTTT.

This clonotype was recorded at least ten times. V and J are TRBV27 and TRBJ2-7, with 8 bases aligning to TRBD1. Germline assignment: CDR1 MNHEY and CDR2 SMNVEV (reference sequence). There are 17 residues in the CDR3. The J segment lost 1 base and the V segment lost 5 bases, leaving 13 bases of the junction unmatched. DNA of the CDR3: TGTGCCAGCAGTCCAACCCGACCACAGGGGGTTTCCTACGAGCAGTACTTC. Translated, it gives CASSPTRPQGVSYEQYF.

As DNA, the CDR3 is TGTGCCAGCAGTTATGGCTCTACCACAGATACGCAGTATTTT. Protein product: CASSYGSTTDTQYF. The V gene is TRBV12-3 or TRBV12-4, the J gene TRBJ2-3, with unresolved D. This CDR3 is 14 amino acids long. Between the trimmed V and J ends, which lost 4 bases and 2 bases, there was a span of 10 bases.

This clonotype has at least ten counts. The rearrangement joins TRBV27 to TRBJ2-7; D remains unclear. The germline V gene encodes CDR1 MNHEY and CDR2 SMNVEV (reference sequence). This CDR3 has 13 residues. Trimming took 4 bases from V and 3 from J, leaving 10 bases between them. CDR3 in amino acids: CASSSRVNYEQYF. DNA for the CDR3: TGTGCCAGCAGTTCCCGGGTGAACTACGAGCAGTACTTC.

The table lists this clonotype with many counts. The CDR3 region has the DNA TGTGCCAGCAGACAGGGTGGAGAGACCCAGTACTTC. This translates into CASRQGGETQYF. V gene TRBV27 combines with J gene TRBJ2-5; possible D gene TRBD1, 6 bases. The length of the CDR3 is 12 residues. The germline V gene encodes CDR1 MNHEY and CDR2 SMNVEV (reference sequence). The V end lost 6 bases, the J end lost 4 bases, and 9 bases lay between the germline ends.

This clonotype showed up many times. The CDR3 sequence: CASSPQPRVRSYEQYF. The DNA for the CDR3 is TGTGCCAGCAGTCCACAGCCAAGAGTCCGGTCCTACGAGCAGTACTTC. The chain employs TRBV12-3 or TRBV12-4 and TRBJ2-7; D gene ambiguous. The length of the CDR3 is 16 residues. V dropped 5 bases and J dropped 1 base, with 18 bases sitting between them.

In its sample, this clonotype was seen a few times. V gene TRBV30 combines with J gene TRBJ1-1; D is perhaps TRBD1 (5 bases). Germline values: CDR1 GTSNPN, CDR2 SVGIG (reference sequence). The CDR3 is 16 residues long. The V end lost 0 bases, the J end lost 0 bases, and 14 bases lay between the germline ends. The CDR3, as DNA: TGTGCCTGGAGTGTACTACAGGTCTACGTGAACACTGAAGCTTTCTTT. It is translated as CAWSVLQVYVNTEAFF. Full variable domain (outside the CDR3, taken from reference TRBV30 and TRBJ1-1): SQTIHQWPATLVQPVGSPLSLECTVEGTSNPNLYWYRQAAGRGLQLLFYSVGIGQISSEVPQNLSASRPQDRQFILSSKKLLLSDSGFYLCAWSVLQVYVNTEAFFGQGTRLTVV.

About this clonotype: A read error may explain this, as a much larger clone is one base away. CDR3: CASRDPRGTGELLF. The CDR3 DNA is TGTGCCAGCAGAGACCCTAGGGGGACCGGGGAGCTGTTGTTT. J is TRBJ2-2 and V is TRBV2; tentatively, D is TRBD1 (6 bases). Germline V gives CDR1 SNHLY, CDR2 FYNNEI. The length of the CDR3 is 14 residues.

This chain connects TRBV7-9 to TRBJ2-7, with D perhaps matching TRBD1 or TRBD2 (6 bases each). In germline, CDR1 is SEHNR, CDR2 FQNEAQ (reference sequence). The CDR3 consists of 15 residues. V was shortened by 5 bases and J by 4 bases, with 18 bases between the two germline ends. The CDR3 is CASSDPRGTLYEQYF. The CDR3 nucleotides read TGTGCCAGCAGCGATCCACGGGGGACACTATACGAGCAGTACTTC.

This clonotype was observed many times. This chain connects TRBV20-1 to TRBJ2-5; the D gene is possibly TRBD2 (6 bases). CDR3 length: 12 amino acids. V was trimmed by 4 bases and J by 2 bases, leaving 8 bases between them. Germline V gene sequence: CDR1 DFQATT, CDR2 SNEGSKA (reference sequence). Here the CDR3 reads CSATGVQETQYF. In nucleotides, the CDR3 is TGCAGTGCTACGGGAGTTCAAGAGACCCAGTACTTC.